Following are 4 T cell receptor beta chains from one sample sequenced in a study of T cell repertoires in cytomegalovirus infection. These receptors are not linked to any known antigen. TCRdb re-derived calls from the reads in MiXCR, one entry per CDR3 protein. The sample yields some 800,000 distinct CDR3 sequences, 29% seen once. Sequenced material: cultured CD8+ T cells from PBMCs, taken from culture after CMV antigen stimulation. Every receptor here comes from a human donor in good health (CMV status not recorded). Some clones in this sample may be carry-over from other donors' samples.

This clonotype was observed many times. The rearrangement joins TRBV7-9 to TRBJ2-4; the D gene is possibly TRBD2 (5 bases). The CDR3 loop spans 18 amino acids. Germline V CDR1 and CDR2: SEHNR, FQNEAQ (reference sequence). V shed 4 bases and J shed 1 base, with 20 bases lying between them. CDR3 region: CASSSGTDSERAKNIQYF. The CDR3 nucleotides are TGTGCCAGCAGCTCGGGAACGGACTCCGAAAGGGCCAAAAACATTCAGTACTTC.

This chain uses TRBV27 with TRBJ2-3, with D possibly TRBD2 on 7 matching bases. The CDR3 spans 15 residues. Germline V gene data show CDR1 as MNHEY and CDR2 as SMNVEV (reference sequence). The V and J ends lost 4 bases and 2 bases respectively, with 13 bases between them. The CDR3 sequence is CASSSRRGLTDTQYF. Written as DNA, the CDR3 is TGTGCCAGCAGTTCGAGGCGGGGGCTCACAGATACGCAGTATTTT.

The CDR3 DNA is TGTGCCAGCAGTTTTTCCGGGACAGGGGGCGATGGCTACACCTTC. The encoded protein is CASSFSGTGGDGYTF. V is TRBV27 and J is TRBJ1-2; TRBD1 matches 12 bases. CDR1 is MNHEY, CDR2 SMNVEV, per germline (reference sequence). This CDR3 is 15 amino acids long. The V gene end was trimmed by 3 bases and the J gene end by 6 bases; junction bases not matched to a gene: 5.

The DNA for the CDR3 is TGTGCCAGCAGCCCCGGACCCCTGGGTGGCTACACCTTC. Amino acids: CASSPGPLGGYTF. The chain employs TRBV7-9 and TRBJ1-2; D unresolved. Germline V lookup: CDR1 SEHNR, CDR2 FQNEAQ (reference sequence). This CDR3 comprises 13 residues. V lost 5 bases, J lost 7 bases, and 14 bases lay in between.